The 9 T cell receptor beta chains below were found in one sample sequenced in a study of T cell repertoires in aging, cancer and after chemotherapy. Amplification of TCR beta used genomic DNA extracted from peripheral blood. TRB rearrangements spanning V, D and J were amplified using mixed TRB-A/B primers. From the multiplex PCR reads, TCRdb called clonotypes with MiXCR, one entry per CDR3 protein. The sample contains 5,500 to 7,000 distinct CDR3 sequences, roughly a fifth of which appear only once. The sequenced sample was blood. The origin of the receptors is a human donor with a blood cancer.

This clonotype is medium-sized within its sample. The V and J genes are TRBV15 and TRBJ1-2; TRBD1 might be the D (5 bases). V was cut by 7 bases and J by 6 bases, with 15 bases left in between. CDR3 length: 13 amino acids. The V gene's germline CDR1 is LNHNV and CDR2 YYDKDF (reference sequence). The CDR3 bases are TGTGCCACCACCGAAGAGGAGACAGATGGCTACACCTTC. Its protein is CATTEEETDGYTF.

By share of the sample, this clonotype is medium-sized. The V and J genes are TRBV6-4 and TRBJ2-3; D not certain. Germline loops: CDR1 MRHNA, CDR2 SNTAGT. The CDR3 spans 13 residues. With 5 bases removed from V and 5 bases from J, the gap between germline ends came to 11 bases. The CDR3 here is CASSLGFQDTQYF. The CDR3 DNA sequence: TGTGCCAGCAGTCTAGGGTTTCAAGATACGCAGTATTTT.

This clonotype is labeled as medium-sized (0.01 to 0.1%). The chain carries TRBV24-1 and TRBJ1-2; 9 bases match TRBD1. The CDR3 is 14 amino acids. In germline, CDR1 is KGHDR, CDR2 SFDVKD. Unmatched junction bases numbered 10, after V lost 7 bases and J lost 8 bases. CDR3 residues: CATRPTGGEGGYTF. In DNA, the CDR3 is TGTGCCACCAGGCCCACAGGGGGCGAGGGAGGCTACACCTTC.

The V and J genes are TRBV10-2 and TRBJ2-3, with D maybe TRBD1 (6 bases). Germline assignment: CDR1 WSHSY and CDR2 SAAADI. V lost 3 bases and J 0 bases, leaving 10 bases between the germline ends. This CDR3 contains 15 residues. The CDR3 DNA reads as TGCGCCAGCAGTGACTCGGACAGAAGCACAGATACGCAGTATTTT. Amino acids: CASSDSDRSTDTQYF.

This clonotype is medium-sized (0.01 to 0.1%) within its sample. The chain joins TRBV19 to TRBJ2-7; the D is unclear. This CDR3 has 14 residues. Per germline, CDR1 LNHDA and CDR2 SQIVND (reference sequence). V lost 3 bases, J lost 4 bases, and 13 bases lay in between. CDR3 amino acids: CASSMAGTAYEQYF. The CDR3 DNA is TGTGCCAGTAGTATGGCCGGTACGGCATACGAGCAGTACTTC.

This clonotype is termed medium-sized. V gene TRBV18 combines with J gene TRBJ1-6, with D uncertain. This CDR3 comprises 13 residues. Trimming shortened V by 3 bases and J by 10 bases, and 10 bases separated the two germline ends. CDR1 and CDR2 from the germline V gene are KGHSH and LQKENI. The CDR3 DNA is TGTGCCAGCTCACCGGGCCAGGAGTCACCCCTCCACTTT. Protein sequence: CASSPGQESPLHF. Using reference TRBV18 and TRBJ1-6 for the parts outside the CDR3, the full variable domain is NAGVMQNPRHLVRRRGQEARLRCSPMKGHSHVYWYRQLPEEGLKFMVYLQKENIIDESGMPKERFSAEFPKEGPSILRIQQVVRGDSAAYFCASSPGQESPLHFGNGTRLTVT.

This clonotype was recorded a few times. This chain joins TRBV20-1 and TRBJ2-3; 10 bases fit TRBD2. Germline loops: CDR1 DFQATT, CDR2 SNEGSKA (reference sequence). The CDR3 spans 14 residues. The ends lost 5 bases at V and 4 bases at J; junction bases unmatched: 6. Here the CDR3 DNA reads TGCAGTGCTGTAACCGGGACTAGCGCAGATACGCAGTATTTT. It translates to CSAVTGTSADTQYF.

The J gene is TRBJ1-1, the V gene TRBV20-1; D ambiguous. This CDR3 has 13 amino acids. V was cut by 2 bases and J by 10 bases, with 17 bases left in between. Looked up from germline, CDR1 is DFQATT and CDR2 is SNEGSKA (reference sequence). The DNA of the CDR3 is TGCAGTGCTAGAAGAGGACGGAATCTGTTAGCTTTCTTT. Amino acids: CSARRGRNLLAFF.

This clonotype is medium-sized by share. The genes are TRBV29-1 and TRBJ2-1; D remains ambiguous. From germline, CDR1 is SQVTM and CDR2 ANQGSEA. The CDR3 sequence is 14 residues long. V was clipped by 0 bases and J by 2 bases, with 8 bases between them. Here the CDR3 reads CSVEDPAAYNEQFF. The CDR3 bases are TGCAGCGTTGAAGATCCGGCAGCCTACAATGAGCAGTTCTTC.